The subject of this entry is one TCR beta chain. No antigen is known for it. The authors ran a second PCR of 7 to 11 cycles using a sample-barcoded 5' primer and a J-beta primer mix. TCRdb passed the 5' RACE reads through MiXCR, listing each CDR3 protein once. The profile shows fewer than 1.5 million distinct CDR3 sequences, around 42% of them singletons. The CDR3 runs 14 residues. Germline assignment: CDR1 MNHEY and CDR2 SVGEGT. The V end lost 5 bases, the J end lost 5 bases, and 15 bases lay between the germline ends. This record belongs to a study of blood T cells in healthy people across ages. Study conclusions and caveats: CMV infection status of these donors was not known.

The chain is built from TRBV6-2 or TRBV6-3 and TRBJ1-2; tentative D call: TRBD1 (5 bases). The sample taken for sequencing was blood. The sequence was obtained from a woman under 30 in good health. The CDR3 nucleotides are TGTGCCAGCAGTGATCCGGGACTGCAGTATGGCTACACCTTC. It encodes CASSDPGLQYGYTF.